The 14 T cell receptor beta chains presented below share a single source sample, sequenced in a study of CD8 T cells in ankylosing spondylitis (dated by TCRdb to 2016 to 2017). General findings and caveats noted by the study authors: Blood from ankylosing spondylitis patients appeared to be characterized by a TCR beta motif composed of 7 to 9 highly homologous amino acid variants.

These receptors have no known antigen. The method behind the library was 5' RACE. These reads were obtained on an Illumina HiSeq 2500. TCRdb trimmed public reads at Q25 via fastp, called clones via MiXCR and kept in-frame beta chains. One record per CDR3 amino acid sequence lists the most common genes and DNA. This sample is represented by about 700,000 distinct CDR3 sequences; 19% of them were singletons. The ten largest clones take up 15% to 20% of the sample. The sample was blood, either unsorted or a sorted T cell fraction (not recorded which). The receptors here all came from a male donor with ankylosing spondylitis.

There are a few counts of this clonotype. This chain uses TRBV20-1 with TRBJ1-2; 9 bases are a match to TRBD1. There are 13 residues in the CDR3. Germline CDR1 and CDR2: DFQATT and SNEGSKA (reference sequence). Germline trimming cut 5 bases from V and 4 bases from J; bases unmatched to any gene: 5. The CDR3 region is CSAGQGTGYGYTF. The CDR3 DNA reads as TGCAGTGCTGGACAGGGGACTGGCTATGGCTACACCTTC.

The chain is built from TRBV11-1 and TRBJ2-1, with 10 bases identical to TRBD2. The V gene end was trimmed by 7 bases and the J gene end by 4 bases; junction bases not matched to a gene: 19. Germline CDR1 SGHAT, CDR2 FQDESV (reference sequence). There are 19 residues in the CDR3. CDR3 amino acids: CASTSRGHPGLAPYNEQFF. The CDR3 nucleotides read TGTGCCAGCACCTCCCGGGGTCACCCGGGACTAGCGCCATACAATGAGCAGTTCTTC.

In its sample, this clonotype was seen many times. For the CDR3, the DNA is TGTGCCAGCAGTTTTTCCGCCGGGGACAGGGTAGGGACTGAAGCTTTCTTT. Translated, it gives CASSFSAGDRVGTEAFF. The chain joins TRBV7-9 to TRBJ1-1; 9 bases are a match to TRBD1. Trimming cost V 6 bases and J 5 bases; bases outside gene matches: 16. The germline CDR1 and CDR2 sequences are SEHNR and FQNEAQ (reference sequence). The CDR3 consists of 17 residues. Full variable domain (outside the CDR3, taken from reference TRBV7-9 and TRBJ1-1): DTGVSQNPRHKITKRGQNVTFRCDPISEHNRLYWYRQTLGQGPEFLTYFQNEAQLEKSRLLSDRFSAERPKGSFSTLEIQRTEQGDSAMYLCASSFSAGDRVGTEAFFGQGTRLTVV.

This clonotype was seen many times. The V gene is TRBV20-1, the J gene TRBJ1-5; 8 nucleotides match TRBD1. CDR1 and CDR2 from the germline V gene are DFQATT and SNEGSKA (reference sequence). CDR3 size: 14 residues. Trimming cost V 0 bases and J 6 bases; bases outside gene matches: 4. The CDR3 coding sequence is TGCAGTGCTAGAGATCGGACAGGGAGTCAGCCCCAGCATTTT. Its translation is CSARDRTGSQPQHF.

This clonotype appeared a few times. This chain joins TRBV12-3 or TRBV12-4 and TRBJ1-1; D not resolved. Between the trimmed V and J ends, which lost 3 bases and 2 bases, there was a span of 10 bases. This CDR3 is built from 14 residues. DNA of the CDR3: TGTGCCAGCAGTTTCAACAGACTTAACACTGAAGCTTTCTTT. This translates into CASSFNRLNTEAFF.

The gene calls are TRBV12-3 or TRBV12-4 and TRBJ2-2; D is unresolved. Trimming removed 3 bases at V and 7 bases at J, with 9 bases between. CDR3 length: 13 amino acids. The CDR3 DNA sequence: TGTGCCAGCAGTTTTTCCGACGTCGGGGAGCTGTTTTTT. Translating it yields CASSFSDVGELFF.

The chain is built from TRBV9 and TRBJ2-7; 8 bases fit TRBD1. The trim removed 3 bases at V and 2 bases at J, leaving 10 bases unmatched. The CDR3 is made up of 16 amino acids. Germline-derived CDR1 and CDR2 are SGDLS and YYNGEE. CDR3 amino acids: CASSEGTGPFPYEQYF. For the CDR3, the DNA is TGTGCCAGCAGCGAAGGGACAGGACCCTTCCCCTACGAGCAGTACTTC.

This clonotype has only a few counts. The chain combines TRBV7-2 with TRBJ2-3; TRBD2 is a possible D gene (7 bases). The CDR3 consists of 14 residues. Germline CDR1 SGHTA, CDR2 FQGNSA. Trimming pared 4 bases from V and 4 bases from J, leaving 12 bases between. CDR3 nucleotide sequence: TGTGCCAGCAGCTCAGGCGGGGGCCCAGATACGCAGTATTTT. It is translated as CASSSGGGPDTQYF.

Remarks on this clonotype: The junction differs from germline at one of its ends, possibly a read error. This sequence joins TRBV7-9 and TRBJ2-3, with D tentatively TRBD2 (6 bases). Germline CDR1 and CDR2: SEHNR and FQNEAQ (reference sequence). This CDR3 is 15 amino acids long. The chain's CDR3 is CASRWGGASIDTQYF. The CDR3 DNA follows: TGTGCCAGCAGATGGGGCGGGGCAAGCATAGATACGCAGTATTTT.

This clonotype was detected many times. The chain links TRBV12-3 or TRBV12-4 to TRBJ2-1; possibly TRBD1 for D (6 bases). V gave up 1 base and J gave up 8 bases, with 12 bases separating them. CDR3 length equals 14 residues. The CDR3 DNA follows: TGTGCCAGCAGTTTAGGAGGGGGAAGCTATGAGCAGTTCTTC. Translated: CASSLGGGSYEQFF.

This clonotype appeared a few times. This rearrangement joins TRBV4-1 to TRBJ2-3, with D hard to call. CDR1 is MGHRA, CDR2 YSYEKL, per germline. The CDR3 has 15 amino acids. V was clipped by 1 base and J by 3 bases, with 11 bases between them. CDR3 sequence (DNA): TGCGCCAGCAGCCAAGTAGGTGACGGGACAGATACGCAGTATTTT. Translation gives CASSQVGDGTDTQYF.

The genes are TRBV20-1 and TRBJ2-1; 7 bases map to TRBD2. This CDR3 has 14 amino acids. Germline V lookup: CDR1 DFQATT, CDR2 SNEGSKA (reference sequence). V was clipped by 5 bases and J by 1 base; unmatched bases: 5. CDR3 sequence (DNA): TGCAGTGCTGCTCGACTAGCTTCCTACAATGAGCAGTTCTTC. Protein sequence: CSAARLASYNEQFF.

The CDR3 DNA reads as TGTGCCAGTAGTATAGACTCCGGAAGAGGCCAGCATTTT. Residues: CASSIDSGRGQHF. J is TRBJ1-5 and V is TRBV19, with unresolved D. V was clipped by 0 bases and J by 12 bases, with 12 bases between them. The CDR3 has 13 amino acids. CDR1 and CDR2 (germline): LNHDA, SQIVND (reference sequence). Filled out from reference TRBV19 and TRBJ1-5, the complete variable domain reads DGGITQSPKYLFRKEGQNVTLSCEQNLNHDAMYWYRQDPGQGLRLIYYSQIVNDFQKGDIAEGYSVSREKKESFPLTVTSAQKNPTAFYLCASSIDSGRGQHFGDGTRLSIL.

The chain carries TRBV12-3 or TRBV12-4 and TRBJ2-1, with a tentative D call TRBD2 (6 bases). The CDR3 loop spans 11 amino acids. Trimming cost V 7 bases and J 12 bases, with 13 bases left between them. CDR3 residues: CASTFRGRQFF. The DNA of the CDR3 is TGTGCCAGCACCTTCCGGGGGAGGCAGTTCTTC.